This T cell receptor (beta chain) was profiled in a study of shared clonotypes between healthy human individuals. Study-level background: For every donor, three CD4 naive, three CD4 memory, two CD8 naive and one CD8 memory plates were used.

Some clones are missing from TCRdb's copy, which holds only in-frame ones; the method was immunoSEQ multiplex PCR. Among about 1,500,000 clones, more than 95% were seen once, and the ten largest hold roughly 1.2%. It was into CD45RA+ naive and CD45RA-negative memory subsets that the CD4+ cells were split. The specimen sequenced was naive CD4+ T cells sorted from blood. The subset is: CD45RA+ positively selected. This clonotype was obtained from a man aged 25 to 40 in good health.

This chain's CDR3 is CASSHGLAWNTGELFF. The DNA for the CDR3 is TGTGCCAGCAGCCATGGACTAGCTTGGAACACCGGGGAGCTGTTTTTT. The chain carries TRBV7-2 and TRBJ2-2, with TRBD2 matching over 8 bases. Per germline, CDR1 SGHTA and CDR2 FQGNSA. V trimming: 5 bases; J trimming: 1 base; junction bases outside the gene matches: 6. This CDR3 has 16 residues.